This T cell receptor (beta chain) was profiled in a study of blood T cell repertoires in COVID-19. Study overall: T cells, B-cell-depleted T cells, or PBMCs provided the cDNA or gDNA that served as material.

TCRdb's table, derived via immunoSEQ multiplex PCR, lists solely in-frame clones and lacks some. Here the sample spans approximately 160,000 clones, roughly nine tenths being singletons. This CDR3 spans 16 amino acids. J lost 5 bases, V lost 4 bases, and 10 bases had no gene match. The V gene's germline CDR1 is SGHVS and CDR2 FNYEAQ. Sample: peripheral blood. This sequence originates from a man aged 50-60 years with acute or convalescent COVID-19. This chain joins TRBV7-6 and TRBJ2-1; 8 nucleotides line up with TRBD2. The CDR3 reads CASSSQSSGPNNEQFF. The CDR3 region has the DNA TGTGCCAGCAGCTCGCAATCTAGCGGGCCTAACAATGAGCAGTTCTTC.